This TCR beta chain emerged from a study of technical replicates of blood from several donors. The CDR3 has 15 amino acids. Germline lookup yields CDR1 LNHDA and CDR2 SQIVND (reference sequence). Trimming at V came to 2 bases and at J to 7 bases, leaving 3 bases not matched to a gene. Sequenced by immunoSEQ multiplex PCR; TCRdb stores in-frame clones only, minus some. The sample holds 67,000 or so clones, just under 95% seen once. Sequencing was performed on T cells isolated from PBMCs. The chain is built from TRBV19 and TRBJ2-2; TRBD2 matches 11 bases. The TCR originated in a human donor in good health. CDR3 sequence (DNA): TGTGCCAGTAGTATAACTAGCGGGAGAGGCGGGGAGCTGTTTTTT. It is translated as CASSITSGRGGELFF.